The clone carrying this TCR beta chain turned up a few times. Its specificity is unknown. TCRdb analysed the 5' RACE reads with MiXCR anew, one entry per CDR3 protein. Of approximately 300,000 distinct CDR3 sequences in the sample, 9.5% to 12% were seen once. The CDR3 spans 18 residues. CDR1 and CDR2 from the germline V gene are SGHNT and YYREEE (reference sequence). The V gene end was trimmed by 2 bases and the J gene end by 8 bases; junction bases not matched to a gene: 11. This record comes from a study of T cells after yellow fever vaccination. General study results and limits: In post-booster samples, most primary-vaccination clones reappeared (just under 98% CD4, 70% to 90% CD8).

The rearrangement joins TRBV5-4 to TRBJ2-1, with 15 bases that match TRBD2. This clonotype originated in a man between 18 and 35 years old who received the YFV17D yellow fever vaccine. The sequencing here drew on CD4+ T cells sorted from PBMCs, taken 45 days after the yellow fever booster vaccination. CDR3 DNA: TGTGCCAGCAGCTTTCGTGGACTAGCGGGGGGGCGGGCCCATGAGCAGTTCTTC. Amino acid sequence: CASSFRGLAGGRAHEQFF.